This T cell receptor beta chain was observed in a study of blood T cell repertoires in COVID-19. Study-level information: PBMCs, B-cell-depleted T cells, or T cells were the source of the cDNA or gDNA that made up the material.

Germline V gene sequence: CDR1 SGHNT, CDR2 YENEEA. CDR3 length: 14 amino acids. V was clipped by 5 bases and J by 3 bases, with 13 bases between them. This clone occurred once. TCRdb's copy holds only in-frame clones and misses some; the assay was immunoSEQ multiplex PCR. The sample contains 200,000 to 250,000 clones, about 76% of which appear only once. Living in 24 US areas, the participants were between about 18 and 100 years of age. Cohorts were assigned according to the clinical history that participants reported. The chain carries TRBV11-3 and TRBJ1-1; D possibly corresponds to TRBD1 (6 bases). The sample consisted of PBMCs or T cells enriched from blood (not recorded which). This sequence was found in a woman in her forties or fifties with acute COVID-19. CDR3 loop: CASSSGGLDTEAFF. In nucleotides, the CDR3 is TGTGCCAGCAGCAGCGGGGGCCTGGACACTGAAGCTTTCTTT.